This T cell receptor (beta chain) was identified during a study of T-cell reconstitution after alpha-beta-depleted transplantation in children. Findings of the study overall: At day 60, the high TCRbeta diversity found in some patients originated from recipient T cells and thymic progenitors that had survived. One year after transplant, T-cell counts and diversity came mostly from newly produced T cells. Alpha-beta T cells present about two months after transplant were reported to originate from several hundred expanded graft clones.

A remark on this clonotype: The antigen is undetermined.

Trimming took 1 base from V and 5 from J, leaving 17 bases between them. Per germline, CDR1 MNHNS and CDR2 SASEGT. The CDR3 covers 16 residues. A library of TCRbeta sequences, prepared with unique molecular identifiers, was generated. TCRdb used MiXCR to reprocess the PCR reads, holding one entry per CDR3 protein. The table records around 700,000 distinct CDR3 sequences, roughly 13% of them present only once. The sequence derives from a girl aged 2 to 10 with congenital amegakaryocytic thrombocytopenia, due to receive a stem cell transplant. The input for sequencing was PBMCs, taken before TCRalphabeta/CD19-depleted stem cell transplant. V gene TRBV6-1 combines with J gene TRBJ1-1; D is unclear. The CDR3 sequence is CASSEVPSSWRTEAFF. The CDR3 nucleotides read TGTGCCAGCAGTGAAGTCCCTTCCAGTTGGAGGACTGAAGCTTTCTTT.